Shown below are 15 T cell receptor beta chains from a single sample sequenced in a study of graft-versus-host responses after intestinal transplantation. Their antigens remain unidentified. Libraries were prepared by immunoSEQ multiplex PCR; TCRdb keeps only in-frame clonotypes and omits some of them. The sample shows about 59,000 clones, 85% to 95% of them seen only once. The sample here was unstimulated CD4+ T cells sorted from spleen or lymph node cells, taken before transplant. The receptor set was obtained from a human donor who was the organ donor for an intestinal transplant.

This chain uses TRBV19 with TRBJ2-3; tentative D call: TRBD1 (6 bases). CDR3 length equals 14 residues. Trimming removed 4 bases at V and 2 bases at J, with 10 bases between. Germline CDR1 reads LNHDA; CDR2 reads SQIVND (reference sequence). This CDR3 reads CASSRTAPTDTQYF. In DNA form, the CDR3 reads TGTGCCAGTAGTAGGACAGCCCCCACAGATACGCAGTATTTT.

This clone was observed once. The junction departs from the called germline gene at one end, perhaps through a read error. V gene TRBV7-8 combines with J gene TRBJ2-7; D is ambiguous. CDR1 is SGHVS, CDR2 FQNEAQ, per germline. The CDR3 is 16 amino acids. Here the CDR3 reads CASGPRAPTPPYEQYF. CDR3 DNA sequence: TGTGCCAGCGGACCCCGGGCCCCCACTCCACCCTATGAGCAGTACTTC. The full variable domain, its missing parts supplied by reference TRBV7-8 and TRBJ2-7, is GAGVSQSPRYKVAKRGQDVALRCDPISGHVSLFWYQQALGQGPEFLTYFQNEAQLDKSGLPSDRFFAERPEGSVSTLKIQRTQQEDSAVYLCASGPRAPTPPYEQYFGPGTRLTVT.

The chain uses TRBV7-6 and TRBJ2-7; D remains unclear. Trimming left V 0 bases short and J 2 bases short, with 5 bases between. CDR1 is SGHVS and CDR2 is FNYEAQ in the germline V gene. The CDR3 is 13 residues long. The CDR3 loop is CASSLAITYEQYF. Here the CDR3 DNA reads TGTGCCAGCAGCTTAGCGATCACCTACGAGCAGTACTTC.

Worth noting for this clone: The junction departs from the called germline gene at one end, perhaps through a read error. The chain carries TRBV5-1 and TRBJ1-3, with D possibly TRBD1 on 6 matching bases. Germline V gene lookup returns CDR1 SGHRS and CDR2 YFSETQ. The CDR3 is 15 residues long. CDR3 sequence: CASSPTGSAGSTIYF. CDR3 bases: TGCGCCAGCAGCCCGACAGGCTCGGCCGGAAGCACCATATATTTT. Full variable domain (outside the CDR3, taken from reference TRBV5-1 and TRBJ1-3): KAGVTQTPRYLIKTRGQQVTLSCSPISGHRSVSWYQQTPGQGLQFLFEYFSETQRNKGNFPGRFSGRQFSNSRSEMNVSTLELGDSALYLCASSPTGSAGSTIYFGEGSWLTVV.

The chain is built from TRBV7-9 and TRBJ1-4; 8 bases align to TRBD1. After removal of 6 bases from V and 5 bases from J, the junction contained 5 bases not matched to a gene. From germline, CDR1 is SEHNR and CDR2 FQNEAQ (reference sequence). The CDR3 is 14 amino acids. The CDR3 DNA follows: TGTGCCAGCAGATCCCGACAGGGGAATGAAAAACTGTTTTTT. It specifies CASRSRQGNEKLFF.

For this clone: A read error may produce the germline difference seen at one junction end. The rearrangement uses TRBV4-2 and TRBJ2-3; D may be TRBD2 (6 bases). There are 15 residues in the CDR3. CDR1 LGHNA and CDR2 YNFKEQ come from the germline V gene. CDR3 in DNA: TGTGCCGGCAGCCAAGAGTGGGTACTAGCCAATACGCAGTATTTT. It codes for CAGSQEWVLANTQYF.

CDR3 residues: CASSGPPVPPQHF. The CDR3 DNA sequence: TGTGCCAGCAGCGGCCCCCCGGTCCCGCCCCAGCATTTT. The V gene is TRBV2, the J gene TRBJ1-5; D is ambiguous. The CDR3 extends over 13 amino acids. Germline CDR1 reads SNHLY; CDR2 reads FYNNEI. V was clipped by 6 bases and J by 9 bases, with 15 bases between them.

This chain's CDR3 is CASSPTAALSGGTDTQYF. For the CDR3, the DNA is TGCGCCAGCAGCCCAACCGCCGCGCTGAGCGGGGGAACAGATACGCAGTATTTT. The J gene is TRBJ2-3, the V gene TRBV4-3; 8 bases are shared with TRBD2. The CDR3 extends over 18 amino acids. CDR1 is LGHNA, CDR2 YSLEER, per germline. V shed 4 bases and J 3 bases; nucleotides not matched to a gene: 15.

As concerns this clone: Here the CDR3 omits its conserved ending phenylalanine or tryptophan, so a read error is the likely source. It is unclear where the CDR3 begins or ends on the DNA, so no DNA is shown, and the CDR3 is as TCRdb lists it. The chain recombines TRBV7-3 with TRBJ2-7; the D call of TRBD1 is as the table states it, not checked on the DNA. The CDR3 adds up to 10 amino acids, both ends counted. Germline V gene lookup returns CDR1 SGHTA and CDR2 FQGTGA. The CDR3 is CASSRGRVGG.

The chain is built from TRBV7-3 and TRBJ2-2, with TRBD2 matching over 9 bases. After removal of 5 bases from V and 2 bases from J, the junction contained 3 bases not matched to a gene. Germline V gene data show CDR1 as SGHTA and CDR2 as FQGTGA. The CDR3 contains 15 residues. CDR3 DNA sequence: TGTGCCAGCAGCCCAGCGGGGGGAAACACCGGGGAGCTGTTTTTT. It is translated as CASSPAGGNTGELFF.

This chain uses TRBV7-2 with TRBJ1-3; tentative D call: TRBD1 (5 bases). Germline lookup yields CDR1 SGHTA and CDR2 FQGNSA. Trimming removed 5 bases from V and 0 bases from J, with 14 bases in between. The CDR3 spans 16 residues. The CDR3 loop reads CASSPKTASSGNTIYF. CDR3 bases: TGTGCCAGCAGCCCAAAGACAGCCTCCTCTGGAAACACCATATATTTT.

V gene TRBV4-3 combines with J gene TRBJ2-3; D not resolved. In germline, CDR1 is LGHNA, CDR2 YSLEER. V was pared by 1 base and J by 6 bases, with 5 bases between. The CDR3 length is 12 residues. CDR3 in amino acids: CASSQARDTQYF. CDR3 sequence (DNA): TGCGCCAGCAGCCAAGCTCGGGATACGCAGTATTTT.

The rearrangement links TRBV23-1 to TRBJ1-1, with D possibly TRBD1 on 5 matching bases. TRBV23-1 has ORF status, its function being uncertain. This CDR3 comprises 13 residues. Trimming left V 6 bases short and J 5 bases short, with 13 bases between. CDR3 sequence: CASRRGVGTEAFF. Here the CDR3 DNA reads TGCGCCAGCAGGCGGGGGGTGGGGACTGAAGCTTTCTTT.

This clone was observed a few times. This CDR3 reads CASSYSSGDLQETQYF. The DNA of the CDR3 is TGTGCCAGCAGCTATAGTAGCGGGGACCTCCAAGAGACCCAGTACTTC. The chain joins TRBV21-1 to TRBJ2-5; TRBD2 was called by the table and not checked on the DNA. TRBV21-1 is described as a pseudogene. This CDR3 has 16 amino acids.

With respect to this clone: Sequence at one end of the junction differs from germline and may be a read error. CDR3 bases: TGTGCCGGCAGCTTCGACAGGAAAAATTCACCCCTCCACTTT. Protein product: CAGSFDRKNSPLHF. The genes are TRBV7-9 and TRBJ1-6, with D possibly TRBD1 on 6 matching bases. This CDR3 has 14 residues. Germline loops: CDR1 SEHNR, CDR2 FQNEAQ (reference sequence).